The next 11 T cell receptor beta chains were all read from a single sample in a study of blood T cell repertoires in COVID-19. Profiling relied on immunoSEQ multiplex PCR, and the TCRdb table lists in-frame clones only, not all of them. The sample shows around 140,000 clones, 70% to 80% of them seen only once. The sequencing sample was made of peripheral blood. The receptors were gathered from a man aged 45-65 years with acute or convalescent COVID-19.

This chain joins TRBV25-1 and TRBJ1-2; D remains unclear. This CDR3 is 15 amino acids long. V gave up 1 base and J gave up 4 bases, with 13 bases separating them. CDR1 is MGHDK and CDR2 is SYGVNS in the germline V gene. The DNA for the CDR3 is TGTGCCAGCAGTGAATGGAGGGCAGGTTCCTATGGCTACACCTTC. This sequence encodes CASSEWRAGSYGYTF.

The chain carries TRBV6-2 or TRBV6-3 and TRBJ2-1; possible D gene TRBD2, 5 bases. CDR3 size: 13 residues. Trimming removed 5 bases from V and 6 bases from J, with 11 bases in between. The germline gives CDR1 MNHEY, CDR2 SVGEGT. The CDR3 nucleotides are TGTGCCAGCAGTACGGGGTCCCGCAATGAGCAGTTCTTC. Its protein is CASSTGSRNEQFF.

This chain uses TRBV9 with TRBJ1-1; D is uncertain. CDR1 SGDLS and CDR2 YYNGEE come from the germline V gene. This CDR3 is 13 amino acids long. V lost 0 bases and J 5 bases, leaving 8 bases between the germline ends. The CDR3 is CASSVEVRTEAFF. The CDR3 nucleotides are TGTGCCAGCAGCGTAGAGGTCAGGACTGAAGCTTTCTTT. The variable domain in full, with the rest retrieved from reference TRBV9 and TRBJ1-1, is DSGVTQTPKHLITATGQRVTLRCSPRSGDLSVYWYQQSLDQGLQFLIQYYNGEERAKGNILERFSAQQFPDLHSELNLSSLELGDSALYFCASSVEVRTEAFFGQGTRLTVV.

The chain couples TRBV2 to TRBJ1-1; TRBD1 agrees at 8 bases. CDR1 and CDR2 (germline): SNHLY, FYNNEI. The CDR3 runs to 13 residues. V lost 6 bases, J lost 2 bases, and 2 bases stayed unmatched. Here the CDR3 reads CASSDRGNTEAFF. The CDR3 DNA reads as TGTGCCAGCAGCGACAGGGGCAACACTGAAGCTTTCTTT.

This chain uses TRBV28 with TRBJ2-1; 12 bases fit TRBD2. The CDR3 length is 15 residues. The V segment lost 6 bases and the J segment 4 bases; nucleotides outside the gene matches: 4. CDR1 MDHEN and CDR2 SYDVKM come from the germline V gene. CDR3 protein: CASSLAGGDYNEQFF. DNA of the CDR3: TGTGCCAGCAGCCTAGCGGGGGGGGATTACAATGAGCAGTTCTTC.

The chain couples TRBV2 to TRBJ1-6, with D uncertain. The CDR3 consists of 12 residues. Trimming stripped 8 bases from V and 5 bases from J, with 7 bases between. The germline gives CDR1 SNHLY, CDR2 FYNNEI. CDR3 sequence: CASRTDNSPLHF. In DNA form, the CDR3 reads TGTGCCAGCCGCACAGATAATTCACCCCTCCACTTT.

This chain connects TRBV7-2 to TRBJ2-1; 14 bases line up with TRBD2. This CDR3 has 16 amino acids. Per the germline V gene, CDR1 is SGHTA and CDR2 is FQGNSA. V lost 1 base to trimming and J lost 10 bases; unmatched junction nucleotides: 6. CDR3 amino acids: CASSLEGTSGGREQFF. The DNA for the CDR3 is TGTGCCAGCAGCTTAGAGGGGACTAGCGGGGGTCGGGAGCAGTTCTTC.

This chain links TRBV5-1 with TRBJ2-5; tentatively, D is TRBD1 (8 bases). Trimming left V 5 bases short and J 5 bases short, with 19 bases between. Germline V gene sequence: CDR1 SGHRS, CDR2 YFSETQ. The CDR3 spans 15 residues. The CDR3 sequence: CASRRGGQGAETQYF. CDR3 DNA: TGCGCCAGCAGGCGGGGAGGGCAGGGGGCCGAGACCCAGTACTTC. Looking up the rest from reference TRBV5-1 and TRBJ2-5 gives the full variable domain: KAGVTQTPRYLIKTRGQQVTLSCSPISGHRSVSWYQQTPGQGLQFLFEYFSETQRNKGNFPGRFSGRQFSNSRSEMNVSTLELGDSALYLCASRRGGQGAETQYFGPGTRLLVL.

The CDR3 nucleotides are TGTGCCAGCAGTCCGGGACAGGGGACCTATGGCTACACCTTC. It specifies CASSPGQGTYGYTF. This rearrangement joins TRBV28 to TRBJ1-2; 10 positions agree with TRBD1. CDR3 length: 14 amino acids. J lost 4 bases, V lost 5 bases, and 4 bases had no gene match. The germline gives CDR1 MDHEN, CDR2 SYDVKM.

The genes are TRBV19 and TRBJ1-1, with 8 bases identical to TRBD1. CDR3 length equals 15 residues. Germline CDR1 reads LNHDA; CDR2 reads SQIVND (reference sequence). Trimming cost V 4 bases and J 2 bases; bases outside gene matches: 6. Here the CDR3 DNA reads TGTGCCAGTAGTAAAGGCGACAGGGGCAACACTGAAGCTTTCTTT. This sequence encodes CASSKGDRGNTEAFF.

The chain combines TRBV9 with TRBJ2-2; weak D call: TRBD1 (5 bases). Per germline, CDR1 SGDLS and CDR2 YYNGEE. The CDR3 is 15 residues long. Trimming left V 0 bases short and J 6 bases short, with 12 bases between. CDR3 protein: CASSVESLGAGELFF. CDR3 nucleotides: TGTGCCAGCAGCGTAGAGAGCTTAGGGGCCGGGGAGCTGTTTTTT.